This T cell receptor (beta chain) appears in the sequencing data of a study of vaccination and CD4 T cells after COVID-19. Study context: As a positive control, some control cultures were given a CEFX pool, while others were given an HIV-1 Nef pool or no peptide.

Treatment given: roughly ten-day PBMC culture with coronavirus spike peptide pools or control peptides (ViraFEST assay). An unexposed donor provided the CD4+ T cells, which were collected before the COVID-19 pandemic (2011-2018). Germline V gives CDR1 SQVTM, CDR2 ANQGSEA. V was cut by 6 bases and J by 6 bases, with 9 bases left in between. The CDR3 length is 11 residues. Only a few counts were recorded for this clonotype. The antigen remains unidentified. The Oncomine TCR Beta short-read assay sequenced DNA from cultured CD4+ T cells. From CD4+ T cells that had been cultured, genomic DNA was extracted. TCRdb recomputed calls from the PCR reads with MiXCR, one row per CDR3 protein. Of some 10,000 distinct CDR3 sequences detected, 25% to 40% appear once; the ten largest clones hold approximately 23%.

This TCR derives from a human donor in good health. V and J are TRBV29-1 and TRBJ2-1; D not certain. Specimen: CD4+ T cells from blood, cultured in vitro. The chain's CDR3 is CSVDTFNEQFF. The CDR3 DNA reads TGCAGCGTAGACACCTTCAATGAGCAGTTCTTC.